The 5 T cell receptor beta chains in this list originate from one sample, sequenced in a study of blood T cell repertoires in COVID-19. Using immunoSEQ multiplex PCR, the repertoire was profiled, and TCRdb retains in-frame clones only, with some absent. Here the sample spans 100,000 to 150,000 clones, about 85% being singletons. Material for sequencing was peripheral blood. Receptors were obtained from a woman of 80 years or more with COVID-19, enrolled during active disease.

The gene calls are TRBV12-3 or TRBV12-4 and TRBJ1-3; D call uncertain. V lost 8 bases and J 0 bases, leaving 5 bases between the germline ends. The CDR3 is 12 residues long. CDR3 nucleotides: TGTGCCAGCCTACGCTCTGGAAACACCATATATTTT. Protein: CASLRSGNTIYF.

This clone has a single count. The chain combines TRBV2 with TRBJ2-2; no reliable D call. In germline, CDR1 is SNHLY, CDR2 FYNNEI. The CDR3 has 15 residues. Between the trimmed V and J ends, which lost 9 bases and 0 bases, there was a span of 14 bases. The CDR3 sequence is CASKLPNANTGELFF. The CDR3 DNA is TGTGCCAGTAAACTTCCCAACGCGAACACCGGGGAGCTGTTTTTT.

This chain connects TRBV28 to TRBJ1-2; 7 nucleotides align to TRBD1. This CDR3 has 16 residues. V lost 3 bases to trimming and J lost 4 bases; unmatched junction nucleotides: 11. Germline V lookup: CDR1 MDHEN, CDR2 SYDVKM. The chain's CDR3 is CASSFPPGGGGYGYTF. The CDR3 DNA reads TGTGCCAGCAGTTTCCCCCCAGGAGGGGGCGGCTATGGCTACACCTTC.

The rearrangement links TRBV3-1 (or the pseudogene TRBV3-2) to TRBJ2-3; 7 nucleotides align to TRBD2. The CDR3 runs 18 residues. V dropped 1 base and J dropped 1; count of bases not matched to a gene: 11. Germline-derived CDR1 and CDR2 are LGHDT and YNNKEL (reference sequence). CDR3 nucleotides: TGTGCCAGCAGCCAAGTTGGTGGGGCGGGAGCAGGCACAGATACGCAGTATTTT. Protein product: CASSQVGGAGAGTDTQYF.

The chain uses TRBV6-5 and TRBJ2-1; 9 bases are shared with TRBD2. The germline V gene has CDR1 MNHEY and CDR2 SVGAGI. V lost 1 base and J lost 4; bases outside the gene matches: 2. There are 15 residues in the CDR3. The CDR3 region is CASSYLAGGYNEQFF. CDR3 DNA: TGTGCCAGCAGTTACTTGGCGGGAGGGTACAATGAGCAGTTCTTC.